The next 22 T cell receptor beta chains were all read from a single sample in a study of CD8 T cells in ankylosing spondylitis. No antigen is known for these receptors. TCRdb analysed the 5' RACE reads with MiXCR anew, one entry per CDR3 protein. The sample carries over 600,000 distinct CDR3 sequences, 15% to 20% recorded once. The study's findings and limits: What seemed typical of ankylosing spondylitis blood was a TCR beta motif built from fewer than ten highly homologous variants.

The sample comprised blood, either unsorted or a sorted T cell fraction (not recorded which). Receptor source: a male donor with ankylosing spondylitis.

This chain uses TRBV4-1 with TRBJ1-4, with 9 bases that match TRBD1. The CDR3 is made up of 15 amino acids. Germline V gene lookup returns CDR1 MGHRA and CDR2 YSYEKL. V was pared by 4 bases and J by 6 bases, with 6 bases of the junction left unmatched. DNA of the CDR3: TGCGCCAGCAGCCTAACAGGGGGCGCCGATGAAAAACTGTTTTTT. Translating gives CASSLTGGADEKLFF.

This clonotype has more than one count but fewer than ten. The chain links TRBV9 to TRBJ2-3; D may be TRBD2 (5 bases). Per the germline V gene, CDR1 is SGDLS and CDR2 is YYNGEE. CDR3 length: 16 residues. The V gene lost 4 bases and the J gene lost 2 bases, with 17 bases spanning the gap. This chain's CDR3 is CASSPGLGSLTDTQYF. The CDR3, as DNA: TGTGCCAGCAGCCCCGGACTGGGCTCCCTCACAGATACGCAGTATTTT. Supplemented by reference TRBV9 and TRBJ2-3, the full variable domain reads DSGVTQTPKHLITATGQRVTLRCSPRSGDLSVYWYQQSLDQGLQFLIQYYNGEERAKGNILERFSAQQFPDLHSELNLSSLELGDSALYFCASSPGLGSLTDTQYFGPGTRLTVL.

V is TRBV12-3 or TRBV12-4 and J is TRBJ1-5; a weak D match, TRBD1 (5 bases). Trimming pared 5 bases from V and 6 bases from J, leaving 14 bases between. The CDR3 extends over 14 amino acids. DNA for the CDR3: TGTGCCAGCAGTCCACTGGGGGGGGTTCAGCCCCAGCATTTT. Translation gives CASSPLGGVQPQHF.

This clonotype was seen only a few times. CDR3 bases: TGCAGTGCTAGAAGTGGGAACTACAATGAGCAGTTCTTC. This gives the protein CSARSGNYNEQFF. The V gene is TRBV20-1, the J gene TRBJ2-1; D is unclear. Germline V gene lookup returns CDR1 DFQATT and CDR2 SNEGSKA (reference sequence). The V end was cut by 2 bases, the J end by 3 bases, with 8 bases between. The CDR3 length is 13 residues.

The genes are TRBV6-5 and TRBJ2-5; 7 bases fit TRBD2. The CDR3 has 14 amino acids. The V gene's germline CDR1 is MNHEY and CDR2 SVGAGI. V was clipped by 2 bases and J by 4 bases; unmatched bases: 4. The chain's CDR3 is CASSYGQRGETQYF. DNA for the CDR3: TGTGCCAGCAGTTACGGGCAGCGGGGAGAGACCCAGTACTTC.

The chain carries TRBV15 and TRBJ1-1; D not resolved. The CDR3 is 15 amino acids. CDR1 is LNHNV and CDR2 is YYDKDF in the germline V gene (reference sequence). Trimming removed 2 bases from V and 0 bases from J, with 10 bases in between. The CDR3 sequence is CATSRPRTVNTEAFF. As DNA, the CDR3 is TGTGCCACCAGCAGACCACGGACGGTGAACACTGAAGCTTTCTTT.

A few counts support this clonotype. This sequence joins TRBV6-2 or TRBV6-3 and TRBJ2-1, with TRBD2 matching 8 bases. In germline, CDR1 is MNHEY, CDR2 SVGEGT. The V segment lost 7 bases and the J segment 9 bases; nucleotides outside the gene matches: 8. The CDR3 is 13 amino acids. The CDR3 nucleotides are TGTGCCAGCACAAAGGGAGCGGGAGTTGAGCAGTTCTTC. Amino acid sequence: CASTKGAGVEQFF.

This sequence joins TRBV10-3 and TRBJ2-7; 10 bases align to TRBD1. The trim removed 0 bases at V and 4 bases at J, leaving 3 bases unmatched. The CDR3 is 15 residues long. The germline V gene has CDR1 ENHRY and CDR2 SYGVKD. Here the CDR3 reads CAISESTGGFYEQYF. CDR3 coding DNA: TGTGCCATCAGTGAGTCGACAGGGGGCTTTTACGAGCAGTACTTC.

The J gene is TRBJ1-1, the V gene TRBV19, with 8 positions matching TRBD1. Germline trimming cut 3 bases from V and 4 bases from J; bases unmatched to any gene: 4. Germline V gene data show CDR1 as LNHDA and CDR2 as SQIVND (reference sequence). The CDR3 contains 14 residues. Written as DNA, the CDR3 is TGTGCCAGTAGTATTGTACAGGGGGGCACTGAAGCTTTCTTT. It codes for CASSIVQGGTEAFF. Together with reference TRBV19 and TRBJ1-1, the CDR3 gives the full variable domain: DGGITQSPKYLFRKEGQNVTLSCEQNLNHDAMYWYRQDPGQGLRLIYYSQIVNDFQKGDIAEGYSVSREKKESFPLTVTSAQKNPTAFYLCASSIVQGGTEAFFGQGTRLTVV.

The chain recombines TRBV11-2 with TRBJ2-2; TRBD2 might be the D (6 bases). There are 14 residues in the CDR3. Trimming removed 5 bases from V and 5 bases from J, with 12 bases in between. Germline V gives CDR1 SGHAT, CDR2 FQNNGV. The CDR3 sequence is CASSPRRETGELFF. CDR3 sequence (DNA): TGTGCCAGCAGCCCGCGGAGGGAAACCGGGGAGCTGTTTTTT. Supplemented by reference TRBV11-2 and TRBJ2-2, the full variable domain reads EAGVAQSPRYKIIEKRQSVAFWCNPISGHATLYWYQQILGQGPKLLIQFQNNGVVDDSQLPKDRFSAERLKGVDSTLKIQPAKLEDSAVYLCASSPRRETGELFFGEGSRLTVL.

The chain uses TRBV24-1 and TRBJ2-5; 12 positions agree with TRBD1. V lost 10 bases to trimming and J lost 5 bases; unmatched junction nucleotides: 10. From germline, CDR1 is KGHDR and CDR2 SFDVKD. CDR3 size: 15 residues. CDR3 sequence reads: CATEGTGGSSETQYF. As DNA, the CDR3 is TGTGCCACAGAAGGGACAGGGGGCTCCTCGGAGACCCAGTACTTC.

In DNA, the CDR3 is TGCGCCAGCAGCTTGGAATGGCAGGGCTCCTACGAGCAGTACTTC. Translated, it gives CASSLEWQGSYEQYF. The chain links TRBV5-1 to TRBJ2-7; weak D call: TRBD1 (5 bases). V lost 0 bases and J 0 bases, leaving 10 bases between the germline ends. There are 15 residues in the CDR3. CDR1 SGHRS and CDR2 YFSETQ come from the germline V gene.

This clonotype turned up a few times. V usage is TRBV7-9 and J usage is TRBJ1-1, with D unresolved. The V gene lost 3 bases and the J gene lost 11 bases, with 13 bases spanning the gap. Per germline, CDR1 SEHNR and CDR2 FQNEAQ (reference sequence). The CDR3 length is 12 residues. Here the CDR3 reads CASSLLAGLAFF. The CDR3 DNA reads TGTGCCAGCAGCTTGCTAGCAGGTCTTGCTTTCTTT.

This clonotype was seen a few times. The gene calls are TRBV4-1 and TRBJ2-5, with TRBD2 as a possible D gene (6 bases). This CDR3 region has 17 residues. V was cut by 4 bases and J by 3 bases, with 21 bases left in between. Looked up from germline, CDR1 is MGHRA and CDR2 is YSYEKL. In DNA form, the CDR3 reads TGCGCCAGCAGCCCCCTCGGGAAGGAGGGCCTGGAAGAGACCCAGTACTTC. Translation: CASSPLGKEGLEETQYF.

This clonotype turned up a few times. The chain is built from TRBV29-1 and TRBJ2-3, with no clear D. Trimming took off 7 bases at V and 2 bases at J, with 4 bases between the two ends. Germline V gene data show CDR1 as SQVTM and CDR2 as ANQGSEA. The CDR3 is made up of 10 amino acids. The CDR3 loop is CSGITDTQYF. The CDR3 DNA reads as TGCAGCGGGATCACAGATACGCAGTATTTT.

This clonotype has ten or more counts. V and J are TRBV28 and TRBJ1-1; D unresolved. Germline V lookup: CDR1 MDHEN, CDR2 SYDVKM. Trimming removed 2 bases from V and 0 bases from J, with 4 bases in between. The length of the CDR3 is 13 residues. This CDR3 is CASSLPMNTEAFF. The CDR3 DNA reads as TGTGCCAGCAGTTTACCCATGAACACTGAAGCTTTCTTT.

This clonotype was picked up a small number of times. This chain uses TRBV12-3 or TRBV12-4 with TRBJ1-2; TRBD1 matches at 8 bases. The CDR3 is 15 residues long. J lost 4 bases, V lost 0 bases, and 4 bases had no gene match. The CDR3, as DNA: TGTGCCAGCAGTTTAGCGACAGGGGTACGCTATGGCTACACCTTC. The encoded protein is CASSLATGVRYGYTF.

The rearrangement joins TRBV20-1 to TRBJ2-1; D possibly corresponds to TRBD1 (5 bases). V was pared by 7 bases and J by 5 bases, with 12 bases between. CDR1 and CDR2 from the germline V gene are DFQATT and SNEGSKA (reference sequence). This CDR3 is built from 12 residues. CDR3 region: CSVTAGNNEQFF. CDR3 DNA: TGCAGTGTTACCGCAGGGAACAATGAGCAGTTCTTC.

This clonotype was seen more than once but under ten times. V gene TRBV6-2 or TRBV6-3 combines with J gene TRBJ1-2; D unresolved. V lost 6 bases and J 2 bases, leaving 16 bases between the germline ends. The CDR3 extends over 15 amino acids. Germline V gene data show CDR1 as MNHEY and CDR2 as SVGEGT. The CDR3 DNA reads TGTGCCAGCAGCTCCCCGGTAATACCGAACTATGGCTACACCTTC. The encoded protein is CASSSPVIPNYGYTF.

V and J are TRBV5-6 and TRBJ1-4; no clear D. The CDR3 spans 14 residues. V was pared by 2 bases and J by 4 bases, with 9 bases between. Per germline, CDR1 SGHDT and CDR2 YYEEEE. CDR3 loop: CASSFGQSNEKLFF. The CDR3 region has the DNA TGTGCCAGCAGCTTCGGCCAGAGTAATGAAAAACTGTTTTTT.

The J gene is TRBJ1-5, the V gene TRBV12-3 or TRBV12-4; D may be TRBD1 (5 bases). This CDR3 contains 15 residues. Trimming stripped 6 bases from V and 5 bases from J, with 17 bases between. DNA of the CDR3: TGTGCCAGCAGCCTCCGGGGCTCACAATATCAGCCCCAGCATTTT. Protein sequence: CASSLRGSQYQPQHF.

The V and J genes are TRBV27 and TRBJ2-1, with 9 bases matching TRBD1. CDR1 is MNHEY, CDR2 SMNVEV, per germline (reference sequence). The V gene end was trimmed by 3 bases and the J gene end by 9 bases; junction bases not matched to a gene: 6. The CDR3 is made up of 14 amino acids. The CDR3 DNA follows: TGTGCCAGCAGTTTCCGGGACAGGGACGGTGAGCAGTTCTTC. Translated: CASSFRDRDGEQFF.